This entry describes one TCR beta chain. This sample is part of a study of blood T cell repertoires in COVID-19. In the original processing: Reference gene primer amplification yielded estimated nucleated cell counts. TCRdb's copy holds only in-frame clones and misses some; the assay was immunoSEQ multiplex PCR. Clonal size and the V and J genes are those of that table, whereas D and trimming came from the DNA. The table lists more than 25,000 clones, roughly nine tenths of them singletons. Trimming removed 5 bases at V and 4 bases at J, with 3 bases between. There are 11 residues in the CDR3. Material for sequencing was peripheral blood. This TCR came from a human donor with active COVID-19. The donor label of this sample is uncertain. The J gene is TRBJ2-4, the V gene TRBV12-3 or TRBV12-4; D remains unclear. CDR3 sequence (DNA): TGTGCCAGCAGTCCGAAAAACATTCAGTACTTC. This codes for CASSPKNIQYF.